This T cell receptor (beta chain) was identified in a study of molecular identifiers for immune sequencing clone quantification. Findings of the study overall: Detection of one spiked Jurkat cell's TCR RNA reportedly worked in about a million naive cells.

TCRdb reanalysed the PCR reads using MiXCR and keeps one entry per CDR3 protein. The sample has approximately 670,000 distinct CDR3 sequences; 15% to 20% are singletons. With respect to this clonotype: Its antigen is not known.

Material: naive CD8+ T cells from blood, with Jurkat cell RNA spiked in. The subset: FACS-sorted CD8+CD4-CCR7+CD45RA+ naive T cells. The clonotype originates from a human donor in good health. Some libraries in this study had Jurkat cell RNA spiked in.

The CDR3 sequence is CASSLTGTGEKLFF. DNA of the CDR3: TGTGCCAGCAGCTTGACCGGGACAGGGGAAAAACTGTTTTTT. This rearrangement joins TRBV11-2 to TRBJ1-4; TRBD1 matches at 9 bases. CDR1 and CDR2 (germline): SGHAT, FQNNGV. The length of the CDR3 is 14 residues. The ends lost 3 bases at V and 8 bases at J; junction bases unmatched: 4.